One sample yielded the 25 T cell receptor beta chains listed below, sequenced in a study of T cells after posttransplantation cyclophosphamide. TCRdb keeps only in-frame clones here, not all; method: immunoSEQ multiplex PCR. Recorded here are 23,000 or so clones, none singletons. Sequenced sample: PBMCs. The receptors stem from an older woman in good health, CMV-negative, and a related stem cell transplant donor.

The V call is TRBV9, the J call TRBJ1-1; 8 bases line up with TRBD1. Germline V gene data show CDR1 as SGDLS and CDR2 as YYNGEE. The CDR3 is made up of 16 amino acids. V was pared by 3 bases and J by 0 bases, with 7 bases of the junction left unmatched. The CDR3 here is CASSAQGAGMNTEAFF. The CDR3 region has the DNA TGTGCCAGCAGCGCTCAGGGGGCAGGGATGAACACTGAAGCTTTCTTT.

This clone was seen many times. The chain combines TRBV5-8 with TRBJ1-5; 7 nucleotides match TRBD1. V lost 8 bases, J lost 6 bases, and 8 bases stayed unmatched. Germline CDR1 is SGHTS and CDR2 is YDEGEE. CDR3 size: 13 residues. CDR3: CASKRTGGQPQHF. The CDR3 DNA sequence: TGTGCCAGTAAGCGGACAGGTGGTCAGCCCCAGCATTTT.

This clone was counted many times. This chain uses TRBV5-1 with TRBJ2-5, with 8 bases matching TRBD1. In germline, CDR1 is SGHRS, CDR2 YFSETQ. The CDR3 totals 15 residues. The V gene end was trimmed by 2 bases and the J gene end by 3 bases; junction bases not matched to a gene: 6. CDR3 DNA: TGCGCCAGCAGCTTTGGGGACAGGAGGGAAGAGACCCAGTACTTC. Translating gives CASSFGDRREETQYF.

This clone was counted ten times or more. The chain has TRBV7-8 and TRBJ1-5; weak D call: TRBD1 (5 bases). The CDR3 has 15 amino acids. Per germline, CDR1 SGHVS and CDR2 FQNEAQ. V lost 5 bases and J lost 2, with 13 bases in between. CDR3 region: CASSSFTGRNQPQHF. DNA of the CDR3: TGTGCCAGCAGCAGCTTTACAGGTCGCAATCAGCCCCAGCATTTT.

The sample holds many counts of this clone. V usage is TRBV11-2 and J usage is TRBJ2-2; 10 nucleotides align to TRBD1. The length of the CDR3 is 14 residues. The V and J ends lost 6 bases and 5 bases, in that order; junction bases with no gene match: 3. Germline CDR1 and CDR2: SGHAT and FQNNGV. The CDR3 sequence: CASSRTGGTGELFF. The CDR3 DNA sequence: TGTGCCAGCAGTCGGACAGGGGGGACCGGGGAGCTGTTTTTT.

This sequence joins TRBV4-1 and TRBJ2-5; 9 bases map to TRBD2. The CDR3 covers 18 residues. Germline trimming cut 0 bases from V and 5 bases from J; bases unmatched to any gene: 13. Germline CDR1 is MGHRA and CDR2 is YSYEKL. The CDR3 sequence is CASSQDGRGVAGVETQYF. The CDR3, as DNA: TGCGCCAGCAGCCAAGACGGCCGGGGGGTAGCGGGGGTGGAGACCCAGTACTTC.

This clone has a count of ten or more. V and J are TRBV27 and TRBJ2-1; possible D gene TRBD1, 5 bases. The CDR3 runs to 15 residues. With 2 bases removed from V and 0 bases from J, the gap between germline ends came to 8 bases. Per the germline V gene, CDR1 is MNHEY and CDR2 is SMNVEV (reference sequence). CDR3 protein: CASSLTGSSYNEQFF. The DNA of the CDR3 is TGTGCCAGCAGTTTAACAGGTAGCTCCTACAATGAGCAGTTCTTC.

This clone was found many times. V usage is TRBV6-1 and J usage is TRBJ1-5; TRBD1 matches at 9 bases. This CDR3 contains 15 residues. Germline V gene sequence: CDR1 MNHNS, CDR2 SASEGT. V trimming: 6 bases; J trimming: 0 bases; junction bases outside the gene matches: 3. CDR3 sequence: CASRGQGLSNQPQHF. CDR3 bases: TGTGCCAGCAGAGGACAGGGGCTTAGCAATCAGCCCCAGCATTTT.

This clone was counted at least ten times. The chain couples TRBV5-4 to TRBJ1-2; D gene ambiguous. This CDR3 region has 12 residues. V was pared by 5 bases and J by 4 bases, with 9 bases between. Germline assignment: CDR1 SGHNT and CDR2 YYREEE (reference sequence). The CDR3 DNA reads as TGTGCCAGCAGTTCGCCGGGCTATGGCTACACCTTC. Amino acids: CASSSPGYGYTF.

The sample holds many counts of this clone. The J gene is TRBJ1-6, the V gene TRBV5-4; TRBD1 matches 9 bases. J lost 14 bases, V lost 4 bases, and 13 bases had no gene match. Germline V CDR1 and CDR2: SGHNT, YYREEE (reference sequence). The CDR3 extends over 15 amino acids. CDR3 region: CASSPPGQGQMALHF. CDR3 bases: TGTGCCAGCAGCCCTCCGGGACAGGGACAAATGGCCCTCCACTTT.

This clone was seen many times. The chain couples TRBV27 to TRBJ1-6; the D gene is possibly TRBD1 (6 bases). Germline CDR1 MNHEY, CDR2 SMNVEV (reference sequence). CDR3 length: 15 amino acids. V lost 4 bases to trimming and J lost 9 bases, with 16 bases between them. This chain's CDR3 is CASSSSRGFSSPLHF. The CDR3 DNA sequence: TGTGCCAGCAGTTCCTCCAGGGGTTTTAGTTCACCCCTCCACTTT.

This clone was detected ten times or more. This chain uses TRBV28 with TRBJ2-7; 11 bases map to TRBD1. Losses at the gene ends were 6 bases for V and 5 bases for J; bases not matched to a gene: 3. The CDR3 covers 13 residues. Germline V gives CDR1 MDHEN, CDR2 SYDVKM. The CDR3 loop is CASRDRGRNEQYF. The CDR3 region has the DNA TGTGCCAGCAGGGACAGGGGGCGAAACGAGCAGTACTTC.

This clone was recorded at least ten times. The chain joins TRBV7-2 to TRBJ2-1; tentatively, D is TRBD1 (6 bases). Trimming stripped 5 bases from V and 11 bases from J, with 13 bases between. The germline gives CDR1 SGHTA, CDR2 FQGNSA. This CDR3 has 12 amino acids. DNA for the CDR3: TGTGCCAGCAGCGCACAGGGTAATAAGCAGTTCTTC. Its translation is CASSAQGNKQFF.

This clone was seen at least ten times. The gene calls are TRBV4-3 and TRBJ1-2; TRBD1 agrees at 7 bases. Looked up from germline, CDR1 is LGHNA and CDR2 is YSLEER. This CDR3 has 15 residues. After removal of 4 bases from V and 4 bases from J, the junction contained 9 bases not matched to a gene. DNA of the CDR3: TGCGCCAGCAGCCTACGGGACAGCGGAGTCTATGGCTACACCTTC. The encoded protein is CASSLRDSGVYGYTF.

This chain connects TRBV18 to TRBJ2-5; D unclear. This CDR3 region has 12 residues. The V end lost 3 bases, the J end lost 2 bases, and 4 bases lay between the germline ends. Germline CDR1 KGHSH, CDR2 LQKENI. CDR3 amino acids: CASSPNQETQYF. The CDR3 DNA is TGTGCCAGCTCACCCAATCAAGAGACCCAGTACTTC.

This chain connects TRBV7-9 to TRBJ2-7; 9 bases line up with TRBD1. This CDR3 region has 18 residues. CDR1 is SEHNR and CDR2 is FQNEAQ in the germline V gene (reference sequence). Losses at the gene ends were 5 bases for V and 2 bases for J; bases not matched to a gene: 16. This CDR3 is CASSPSASGQGNPYEQYF. The CDR3, as DNA: TGTGCCAGCAGCCCCTCAGCCTCGGGACAGGGAAACCCCTACGAGCAGTACTTC.

Ten or more counts support this clone. In nucleotides, the CDR3 is TGTGCCAGTAGTATCGGGACTCCACGAAATGAGCAGTTCTTC. Translation: CASSIGTPRNEQFF. The chain has TRBV19 and TRBJ2-1, with a possible D match to TRBD2 (6 bases). V lost 3 bases, J lost 7 bases, and 13 bases lay in between. Germline-derived CDR1 and CDR2 are LNHDA and SQIVND (reference sequence). CDR3 length: 14 amino acids.

This clone was counted between two and nine times. The chain couples TRBV29-1 to TRBJ2-5; D may be TRBD2 (6 bases). CDR1 and CDR2 (germline): SQVTM, ANQGSEA. Trimming removed 6 bases from V and 1 base from J, with 9 bases in between. This CDR3 comprises 12 residues. The CDR3 region is CSVGLSQETQYF. The CDR3 nucleotides are TGCAGCGTGGGACTGAGCCAAGAGACCCAGTACTTC.

This clone was seen ten or more times. The chain is built from TRBV5-6 and TRBJ2-5, with D possibly being TRBD1 (6 bases). V was pared by 4 bases and J by 5 bases, with 18 bases between. CDR1 is SGHDT, CDR2 YYEEEE, per germline. The CDR3 contains 15 residues. The CDR3 DNA reads TGTGCCAGCAGCCCCGGCCTACAGGGTCGGGAGACCCAGTACTTC. This codes for CASSPGLQGRETQYF.

This clone was observed at least ten times. V gene TRBV27 combines with J gene TRBJ1-5, with TRBD1 matching over 11 bases. CDR1 and CDR2 (germline): MNHEY, SMNVEV (reference sequence). The CDR3 loop spans 14 amino acids. V was pared by 7 bases and J by 9 bases, with 8 bases of the junction left unmatched. CDR3: CASKRTGGWWPQHF. The CDR3 nucleotides are TGTGCCAGCAAAAGGACAGGGGGCTGGTGGCCCCAGCATTTT.

This clone occurred many times. J is TRBJ2-7 and V is TRBV6-1; 8 bases agree with TRBD1. V shed 0 bases, J shed 4 bases, and the junction held 11 bases outside the gene matches. Germline CDR1 is MNHNS and CDR2 is SASEGT. This CDR3 has 17 residues. The CDR3 nucleotides are TGTGCCAGCAGTGAAGCCTCCTGGACAGGGCCAAGATACGAGCAGTACGTC. Translation gives CASSEASWTGPRYEQYV.

This clone has just a few counts. This sequence joins TRBV28 and TRBJ1-1; D unresolved. The CDR3 runs to 14 residues. Germline V CDR1 and CDR2: MDHEN, SYDVKM. Trimming pared 6 bases from V and 0 bases from J, leaving 11 bases between. The CDR3 coding sequence is TGTGCCAGCAGACACGTCGATTTGAACACTGAAGCTTTCTTT. The encoded protein is CASRHVDLNTEAFF.

The gene calls are TRBV7-8 and TRBJ2-4, with 9 bases identical to TRBD2. Germline V CDR1 and CDR2: SGHVS, FQNEAQ. The CDR3 consists of 18 residues. The ends lost 2 bases at V and 6 bases at J; junction bases unmatched: 14. The CDR3, as DNA: TGTGCCAGCAGCTTAACCCCACCCAGGGCTAGCGGGATAAACATTCAGTACTTC. Translated, it gives CASSLTPPRASGINIQYF.

Ten or more counts support this clone. V gene TRBV5-6 combines with J gene TRBJ2-3; 12 bases fit TRBD2. Germline V gene data show CDR1 as SGHDT and CDR2 as YYEEEE. The CDR3 contains 15 residues. V was pared by 3 bases and J by 3 bases, with 2 bases of the junction left unmatched. The DNA of the CDR3 is TGTGCCAGCAGCTATGGACTAGCGGGAACAGATACGCAGTATTTT. It yields the protein CASSYGLAGTDTQYF.

This clone has at least ten counts. The rearrangement links TRBV5-8 to TRBJ2-2; perhaps TRBD1 as D (5 bases). The CDR3 length is 14 residues. Germline loops: CDR1 SGHTS, CDR2 YDEGEE. The germline V and J ends were trimmed by 4 bases and 5 bases, with 12 bases remaining between them. In DNA, the CDR3 is TGTGCCAGCAGCCGGGTAGGGGAAACCGGGGAGCTGTTTTTT. It yields the protein CASSRVGETGELFF.